The 16 T cell receptor beta chains reported below all come from one sample, sequenced in a study of cytomegalovirus exposure and HLA in healthy donors. PCR primers comprised 60 Vbeta and 13 Jbeta primers. Here immunoSEQ multiplex PCR was the method, and the copy in TCRdb shows in-frame clones only, minus some. The sample shows roughly 170,000 clones, roughly 88% of them seen only once. Specimen: PBMCs. Every receptor here comes from a girl between 2 and 10 years old in good health and CMV-seropositive.

The chain uses TRBV6-1 and TRBJ2-7; possible D gene TRBD1, 8 bases. The CDR3 covers 14 residues. The V end lost 6 bases, the J end lost 1 base, and 13 bases lay between the germline ends. Germline V lookup: CDR1 MNHNS, CDR2 SASEGT. The DNA of the CDR3 is TGTGCCAGCAGCTTACAGGGGGGGTCCTACGAGCAGTACTTC. Translation: CASSLQGGSYEQYF.

The genes are TRBV7-9 and TRBJ1-2; tentatively, D is TRBD1 (5 bases). The CDR3 totals 13 residues. Trimming pared 4 bases from V and 8 bases from J, leaving 14 bases between. CDR1 is SEHNR and CDR2 is FQNEAQ in the germline V gene (reference sequence). CDR3 coding DNA: TGTGCCAGCAGCTGGGGGGGACCGTGGGGCTACACCTTC. Translation: CASSWGGPWGYTF.

V gene TRBV7-8 combines with J gene TRBJ2-3; 8 bases align to TRBD2. V trimming: 7 bases; J trimming: 6 bases; junction bases outside the gene matches: 12. Germline V gene lookup returns CDR1 SGHVS and CDR2 FQNEAQ. CDR3 length: 15 residues. CDR3 DNA: TGTGCCAGCACCTCCCTAGCGGGCGCGCGGGATACGCAGTATTTT. Translating gives CASTSLAGARDTQYF.

This clone was seen only once. The chain carries TRBV30 and TRBJ2-1; D is possibly TRBD2 (6 bases). CDR1 is GTSNPN, CDR2 SVGIG, per germline (reference sequence). The germline V and J ends were trimmed by 2 bases and 10 bases, with 12 bases remaining between them. CDR3 length: 12 amino acids. The CDR3 loop reads CAWSSLRGEQFF. The CDR3 DNA follows: TGTGCCTGGAGTTCCCTCCGGGGGGAGCAGTTCTTC.

The chain has TRBV6-6 and TRBJ2-7; possibly TRBD1 for D (6 bases). The germline V and J ends were trimmed by 0 bases and 5 bases, with 14 bases remaining between them. From germline, CDR1 is MNHNY and CDR2 SVGAGI (reference sequence). The CDR3 runs to 15 residues. CDR3 DNA: TGTGCCAGCAGTTACTCGAGTCGTCAGGGGCACGAGCAGTACTTC. The encoded protein is CASSYSSRQGHEQYF.

This chain connects TRBV5-1 to TRBJ2-5, with TRBD2 matching over 9 bases. The end of the DNA aligns better with TRBJ2-7, so the J call may be wrong. Germline CDR1 and CDR2: SGHRS and YFSETQ. There are 14 residues in the CDR3. DNA for the CDR3: TGCGCCAGCAGAGTTAGCGGGGGCTCCTACGAGCAGTACTTC. The encoded protein is CASRVSGGSYEQYF.

This clone was observed a few times. V usage is TRBV6-4 and J usage is TRBJ2-2; D unclear. The V gene's germline CDR1 is MRHNA and CDR2 SNTAGT. This CDR3 spans 13 amino acids. The germline V and J ends were trimmed by 0 bases and 3 bases, with 2 bases remaining between them. CDR3 sequence reads: CASSDSYTGELFF. Written as DNA, the CDR3 is TGTGCCAGCAGTGACTCCTACACCGGGGAGCTGTTTTTT.

The J gene is TRBJ2-1, the V gene TRBV9, with a possible D match to TRBD1 (6 bases). CDR3 length equals 14 residues. Germline values: CDR1 SGDLS, CDR2 YYNGEE. Trimming removed 0 bases from V and 12 bases from J, with 16 bases in between. CDR3 in amino acids: CASSVETRGTRQFF. The CDR3 DNA sequence: TGTGCCAGCAGCGTAGAGACCAGGGGTACTAGGCAGTTCTTC.

V gene TRBV30 combines with J gene TRBJ1-1; D may be TRBD1 (6 bases). This CDR3 region has 12 residues. The V gene lost 3 bases and the J gene lost 6 bases, with 11 bases spanning the gap. CDR1 and CDR2 (germline): GTSNPN, SVGIG (reference sequence). The DNA for the CDR3 is TGTGCCTGGAGGGGGGACATTGCTGAAGCTTTCTTT. This sequence encodes CAWRGDIAEAFF.

V is TRBV14 and J is TRBJ2-1, with TRBD2 matching 11 bases. This CDR3 is 16 amino acids long. Unmatched junction bases numbered 9, after V lost 1 base and J lost 10 bases. Germline V gene lookup returns CDR1 SGHDN and CDR2 FVKESK. CDR3 coding DNA: TGTGCCAGCAGCCAAGTCGGTCTAGCGGGAGGAGGGGAGCAGTTCTTC. It codes for CASSQVGLAGGGEQFF.

This chain uses TRBV5-1 with TRBJ2-3, with unresolved D. Trimming stripped 2 bases from V and 3 bases from J, with 10 bases between. Looked up from germline, CDR1 is SGHRS and CDR2 is YFSETQ. This CDR3 has 14 residues. The CDR3 DNA follows: TGCGCCAGCAGCTTCCTCCAGGTAACAGATACGCAGTATTTT. It encodes CASSFLQVTDTQYF. Filled out from reference TRBV5-1 and TRBJ2-3, the complete variable domain reads KAGVTQTPRYLIKTRGQQVTLSCSPISGHRSVSWYQQTPGQGLQFLFEYFSETQRNKGNFPGRFSGRQFSNSRSEMNVSTLELGDSALYLCASSFLQVTDTQYFGPGTRLTVL.

As DNA, the CDR3 is TGTGCCTGGAGTGTCGGGGGTACTAACTATGGCTACACCTTC. The encoded protein is CAWSVGGTNYGYTF. This sequence joins TRBV30 and TRBJ1-2; D is possibly TRBD1 (5 bases). V lost 0 bases and J 0 bases, leaving 8 bases between the germline ends. Germline values: CDR1 GTSNPN, CDR2 SVGIG (reference sequence). This CDR3 comprises 14 residues.

This clone was recorded only once. The rearrangement links TRBV4-1 to TRBJ1-2, with D maybe TRBD1 (6 bases). The CDR3 is 15 residues long. The germline V and J ends were trimmed by 2 bases and 5 bases, with 15 bases remaining between them. The germline V gene encodes CDR1 MGHRA and CDR2 YSYEKL. This chain's CDR3 is CASSQSTGLGYGYTF. The CDR3 nucleotides are TGCGCCAGCAGCCAATCGACAGGTTTAGGGTATGGCTACACCTTC.

The chain employs TRBV5-6 and TRBJ1-2; TRBD1 matches 8 bases. V was clipped by 0 bases and J by 4 bases; unmatched bases: 11. The CDR3 runs 17 residues. Germline loops: CDR1 SGHDT, CDR2 YYEEEE. As DNA, the CDR3 is TGTGCCAGCAGCTTGGTAGGGCCCCAGGGGGCCTCCTATGGCTACACCTTC. Amino acids: CASSLVGPQGASYGYTF.

This chain links TRBV19 with TRBJ1-5; D is unclear. Germline V gene lookup returns CDR1 LNHDA and CDR2 SQIVND (reference sequence). V lost 5 bases and J lost 7, with 15 bases in between. The CDR3 runs 14 residues. The DNA of the CDR3 is TGTGCCAGTAGTCTGGGCCTAGCCCAGCAGCCCCAGCATTTT. As protein: CASSLGLAQQPQHF.

This chain joins TRBV4-1 and TRBJ2-7, with 7 bases identical to TRBD1. V lost 1 base, J lost 4 bases, and 7 bases stayed unmatched. There are 15 residues in the CDR3. Germline-derived CDR1 and CDR2 are MGHRA and YSYEKL. CDR3 sequence reads: CASSQGSGQAYEQYF. DNA for the CDR3: TGCGCCAGCAGCCAAGGTTCCGGACAGGCTTACGAGCAGTACTTC.